Listed below are T cell receptor beta chains from one sample, sequenced in a study of cytomegalovirus exposure and HLA in healthy donors. Using immunoSEQ multiplex PCR, the repertoire was profiled, and TCRdb retains in-frame clones only, with some absent. The data hold 160,000 or so clones, with about 77% observed a single time. Material: PBMCs. The receptors originated from a man between 18 and 35 years old in good health and CMV-seropositive. Each CDR3 is given with its conserved first and last residue. Each record gives: clone size, CDR3 length, J gene, V gene, D gene, CDR3 DNA, CDR3 protein. D genes are given only for firm matches. Clone size, where shown, is once, few, many, or a class for clones that have expanded.

>once|13|TRBJ2-1|TRBV5-4|NA
TGTGCCAGCAGCTTGTTACAGGACAATGAGCAGTTCTTC
CASSLLQDNEQFF
>NA|16|TRBJ1-1|TRBV27|NA
TGTGCCAGCAGTTTAAGTTCGATGCAGGCCGGCACTGAAGCTTTCTTT
CASSLSSMQAGTEAFF
>once|15|TRBJ2-7|TRBV27|TRBD1
TGTGCCAGCAGTTTAAGGGGGACAGGGAGCTACGAGCAGTACTTC
CASSLRGTGSYEQYF
>NA|15|TRBJ2-1|TRBV7-6|NA
TGTGCCAGCAGCCCGGACAGCCTGGAGAACAATGAGCAGTTCTTC
CASSPDSLENNEQFF
>NA|13|TRBJ1-1|TRBV9|NA
TGTGCCAGCAGCCCCCAGGGCGACACTGAAGCTTTCTTT
CASSPQGDTEAFF
>NA|13|TRBJ1-5|TRBV5-6|NA
TGTGCCAGCAGTCGGAGCGGCAATCAGCCCCAGCATTTT
CASSRSGNQPQHF
>NA|15|TRBJ2-1|TRBV10-2|TRBD1
TGCGCCACCTTCCAGGGGGTCCTTATCTCCCTTGAGCAGTTCTTC
CATFQGVLISLEQFF
>few|14|TRBJ1-1|TRBV6-6|NA
TGTGCCAGCAGGTCAGGAAGCCCTGCCACTGAAGCTTTCTTT
CASRSGSPATEAFF
>once|15|TRBJ2-4|TRBV7-8|TRBD2
TGTGCCAGCAGCCAAGCGGGGGGGGCCAAAAACATTCAGTACTTC
CASSQAGGAKNIQYF
>NA|15|TRBJ2-7|TRBV30|TRBD2
TGTGCCTGGAGTGCGGGACTAGCGGGGGGCTTCGAGCAGTACTTC
CAWSAGLAGGFEQYF
>NA|16|TRBJ2-5|TRBV11-2|TRBD2
TGTGCCAGCAGCTTATCCCCGGGAGGGACCGAAGAGACCCAGTACTTC
CASSLSPGGTEETQYF
>NA|14|TRBJ2-2|TRBV10-1|TRBD1
TGCGCCAGCACTCGGGACAGGAACACCGGGGAGCTGTTTTTT
CASTRDRNTGELFF
>NA|18|TRBJ2-3|TRBV7-8|TRBD2
TGTGCCAGCAGCTTAGGTGTGCAGAGCGGGAGGGCCTTGGATACGCAGTATTTT
CASSLGVQSGRALDTQYF
>NA|15|TRBJ2-2|TRBV9|NA
TGTGCCAGCGGAGGGAGACAGATTTACACCGGGGAGCTGTTTTTT
CASGGRQIYTGELFF
>NA|14|TRBJ2-1|TRBV4-1|TRBD2
TGCGCCAGCAGCCAAGATCTGCGGGGGACTAGGCAGTTCTTC
CASSQDLRGTRQFF
>NA|12|TRBJ1-2|TRBV2|TRBD1
TGTGCCATAGAGACAGGGGTTCAAGGCTACACCTTC
CAIETGVQGYTF
>NA|17|TRBJ2-1|TRBV19|TRBD2
TGTGCCAGTAGTATGGTAGGACTAGCGGGCTCCTACAATGAGCAGTTCTTC
CASSMVGLAGSYNEQFF
>NA|13|TRBJ2-1|TRBV18|TRBD1
TGTGCCAGCTCACCGGGACAGCAGAATGAGCAGTTCTTC
CASSPGQQNEQFF
>few|14|TRBJ1-1|TRBV5-1|NA
TGCGCCAGTCACCCCGGGGGGCCGATTGCTGAAGCTTTCTTT
CASHPGGPIAEAFF
>NA|13|TRBJ2-7|TRBV6-5|TRBD1
TGTGCCAGCAGATCCGGGACAGGGGGCGAGCAGTACTTC
CASRSGTGGEQYF
>NA|14|TRBJ1-1|TRBV5-1|NA
TGCGCCAGCAGCTTGGGGCAGGGTGAGACTGAAGCTTTCTTT
CASSLGQGETEAFF
>NA|15|TRBJ2-3|TRBV19|NA
TGTGCCAGTAGTCCGGATCTAGAAGAAACAGATACGCAGTATTTT
CASSPDLEETDTQYF
>NA|15|TRBJ1-6|TRBV6-1|TRBD1
TGTGCCAGCAGTGAAGGTCACAGGGGAGGCTCACCCCTCCACTTT
CASSEGHRGGSPLHF
>NA|12|TRBJ2-2|TRBV28|NA
TGTGCCAGCAGTTCAAACACCGGGGAGCTGTTTTTT
CASSSNTGELFF